This TCR beta chain appears in the sequencing data of a study of OX40 agonist ivuxolimab in advanced cancers. General study findings and limits: At 0.1 to 3.0 mg/kg and by week 6, clonal expansion occurred in CD4+ and CD8+ blood T cells.

As regards this clone: The antigen is unknown.

The data were produced by immunoSEQ multiplex PCR, yet TCRdb's version contains in-frame clones alone and is incomplete. The sample consists of 72,000 or so clones, approximately 86% of them appearing once. Trimming shortened V by 8 bases and J by 3 bases, and 14 bases separated the two germline ends. The CDR3 is 13 amino acids. The germline V gene encodes CDR1 MNHNS and CDR2 SASEGT. The receptor comes from an adult with an advanced solid tumor such as melanoma, head and neck, liver or kidney cancer. The V call is TRBV6-1, the J call TRBJ2-7; a possible D gene is TRBD2 (6 bases). Sequences were derived from CD4+ or CD8+ T cells sorted from blood, sampled in a trial of the OX40 agonist ivuxolimab. The chain's CDR3 is CASGPGLLYEQYF. The CDR3 nucleotides are TGTGCCAGCGGACCGGGACTTCTCTACGAGCAGTACTTC.